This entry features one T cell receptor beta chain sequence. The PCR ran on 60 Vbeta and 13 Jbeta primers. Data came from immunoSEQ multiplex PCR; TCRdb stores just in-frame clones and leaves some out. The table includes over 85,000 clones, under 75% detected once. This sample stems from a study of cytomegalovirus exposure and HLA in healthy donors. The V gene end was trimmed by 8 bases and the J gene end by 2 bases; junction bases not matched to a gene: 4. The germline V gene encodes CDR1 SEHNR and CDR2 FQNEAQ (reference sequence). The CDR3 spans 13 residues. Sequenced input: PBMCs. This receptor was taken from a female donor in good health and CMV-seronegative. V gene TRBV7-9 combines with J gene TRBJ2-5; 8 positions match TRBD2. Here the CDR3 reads CASGAGAQETQYF. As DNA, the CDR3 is TGTGCCAGCGGAGCGGGGGCACAAGAGACCCAGTACTTC.